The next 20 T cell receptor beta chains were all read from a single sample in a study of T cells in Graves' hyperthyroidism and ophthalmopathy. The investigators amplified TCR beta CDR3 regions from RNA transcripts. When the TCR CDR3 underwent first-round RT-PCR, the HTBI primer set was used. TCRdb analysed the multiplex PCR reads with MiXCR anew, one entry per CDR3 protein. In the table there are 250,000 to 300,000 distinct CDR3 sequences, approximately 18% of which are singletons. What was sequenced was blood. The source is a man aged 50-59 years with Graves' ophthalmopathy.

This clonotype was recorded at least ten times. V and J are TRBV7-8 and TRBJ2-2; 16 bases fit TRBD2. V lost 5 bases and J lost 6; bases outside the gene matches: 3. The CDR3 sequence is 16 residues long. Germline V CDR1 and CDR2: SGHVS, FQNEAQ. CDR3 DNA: TGTGCCAGCAGCAAGGGACTAGCGGGAGGGCCCGGGGAGCTGTTTTTT. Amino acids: CASSKGLAGGPGELFF.

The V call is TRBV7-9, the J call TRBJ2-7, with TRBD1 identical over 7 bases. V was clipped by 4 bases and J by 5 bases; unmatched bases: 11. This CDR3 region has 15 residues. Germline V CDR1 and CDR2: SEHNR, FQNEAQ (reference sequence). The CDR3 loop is CASSSRDRLSNEQYF. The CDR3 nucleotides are TGTGCCAGCAGCTCCCGGGACAGACTCAGCAACGAGCAGTACTTC.

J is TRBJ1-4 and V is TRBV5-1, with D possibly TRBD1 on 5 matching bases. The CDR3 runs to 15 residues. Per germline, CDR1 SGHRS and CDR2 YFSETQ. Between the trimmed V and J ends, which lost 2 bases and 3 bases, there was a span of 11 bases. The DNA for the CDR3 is TGCGCCAGCAGCTTTAACCGGGGCCCTAATGAAAAACTGTTTTTT. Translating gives CASSFNRGPNEKLFF.

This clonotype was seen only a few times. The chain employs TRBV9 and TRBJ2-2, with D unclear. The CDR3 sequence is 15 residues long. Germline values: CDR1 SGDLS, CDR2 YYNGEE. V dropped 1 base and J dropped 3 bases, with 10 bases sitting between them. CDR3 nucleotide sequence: TGTGCCAGCAGCGTAAGCCCCACCGACACCGGGGAGCTGTTTTTT. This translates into CASSVSPTDTGELFF.

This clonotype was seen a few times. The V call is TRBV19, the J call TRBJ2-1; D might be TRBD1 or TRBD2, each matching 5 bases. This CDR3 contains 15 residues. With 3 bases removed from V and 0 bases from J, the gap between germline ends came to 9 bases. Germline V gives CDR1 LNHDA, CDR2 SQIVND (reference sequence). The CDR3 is CASSMWGSSYNEQFF. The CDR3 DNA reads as TGTGCCAGTAGTATGTGGGGGAGCTCCTACAATGAGCAGTTCTTC.

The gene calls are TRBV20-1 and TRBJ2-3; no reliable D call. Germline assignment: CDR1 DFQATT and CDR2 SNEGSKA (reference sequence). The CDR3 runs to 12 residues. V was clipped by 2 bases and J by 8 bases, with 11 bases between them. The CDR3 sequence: CSARLPSATQYF. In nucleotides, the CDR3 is TGCAGTGCTAGACTTCCTTCGGCTACGCAGTATTTT.

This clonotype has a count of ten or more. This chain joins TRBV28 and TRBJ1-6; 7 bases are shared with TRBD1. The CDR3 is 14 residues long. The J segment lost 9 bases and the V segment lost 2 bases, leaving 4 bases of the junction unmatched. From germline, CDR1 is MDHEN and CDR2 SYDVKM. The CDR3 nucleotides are TGTGCCAGCAGTTTAGACAGGGCAGGTTCACCCCTCCACTTT. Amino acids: CASSLDRAGSPLHF.

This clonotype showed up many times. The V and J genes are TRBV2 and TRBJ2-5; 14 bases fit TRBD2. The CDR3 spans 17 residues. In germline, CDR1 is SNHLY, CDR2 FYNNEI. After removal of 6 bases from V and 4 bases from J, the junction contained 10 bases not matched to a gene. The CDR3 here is CASRGTSGSPQTETQYF. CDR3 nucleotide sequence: TGTGCCAGCAGAGGGACTAGCGGGAGTCCTCAAACAGAGACCCAGTACTTC.

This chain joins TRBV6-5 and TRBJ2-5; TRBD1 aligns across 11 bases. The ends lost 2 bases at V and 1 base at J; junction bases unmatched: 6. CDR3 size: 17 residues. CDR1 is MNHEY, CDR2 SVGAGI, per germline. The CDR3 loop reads CASSYVQGTGGQETQYF. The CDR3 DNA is TGTGCCAGCAGTTACGTACAGGGGACAGGGGGCCAAGAGACCCAGTACTTC.

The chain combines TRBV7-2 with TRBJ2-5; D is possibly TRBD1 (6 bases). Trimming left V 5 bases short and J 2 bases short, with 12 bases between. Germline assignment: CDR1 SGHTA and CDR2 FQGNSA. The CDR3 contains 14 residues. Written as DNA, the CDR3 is TGTGCCAGCAGCCAACCGGGACAACAAGAGACCCAGTACTTC. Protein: CASSQPGQQETQYF.

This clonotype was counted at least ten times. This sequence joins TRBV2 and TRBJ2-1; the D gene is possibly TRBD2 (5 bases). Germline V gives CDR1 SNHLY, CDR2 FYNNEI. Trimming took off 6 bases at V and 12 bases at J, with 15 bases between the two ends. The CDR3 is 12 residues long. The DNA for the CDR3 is TGTGCCAGCAGGCCGACTACTGGGGTGCAGTTCTTC. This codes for CASRPTTGVQFF.

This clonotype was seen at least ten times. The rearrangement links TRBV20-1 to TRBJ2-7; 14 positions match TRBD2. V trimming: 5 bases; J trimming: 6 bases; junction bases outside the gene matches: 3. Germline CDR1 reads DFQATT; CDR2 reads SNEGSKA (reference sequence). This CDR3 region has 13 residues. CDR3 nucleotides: TGCAGTGCTGGGACTAGCGGGAGTGGCGAGCAGTACTTC. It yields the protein CSAGTSGSGEQYF.

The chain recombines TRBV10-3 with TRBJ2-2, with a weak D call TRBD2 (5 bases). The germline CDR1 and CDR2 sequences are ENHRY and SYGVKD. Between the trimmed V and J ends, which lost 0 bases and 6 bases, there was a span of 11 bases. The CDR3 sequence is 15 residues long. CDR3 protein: CAISESSGGPGELFF. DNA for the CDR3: TGTGCCATCAGTGAGTCGAGTGGAGGACCCGGGGAGCTGTTTTTT.

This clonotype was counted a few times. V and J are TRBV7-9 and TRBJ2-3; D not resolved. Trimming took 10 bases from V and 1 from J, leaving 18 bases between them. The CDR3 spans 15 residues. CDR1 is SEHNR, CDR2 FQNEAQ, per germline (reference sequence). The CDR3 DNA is TGTGCCAACTCTACAAGGGAATTGGGCACAGATACGCAGTATTTT. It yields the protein CANSTRELGTDTQYF.

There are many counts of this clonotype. The CDR3 coding sequence is TGTGCCAGCAGCCGACTGAGCTTAGCGGTGAACACTGAAGCTTTCTTT. It translates to CASSRLSLAVNTEAFF. The V gene is TRBV28, the J gene TRBJ1-1; no reliable D call. Trimming pared 6 bases from V and 0 bases from J, leaving 17 bases between. The CDR3 consists of 16 residues. Per germline, CDR1 MDHEN and CDR2 SYDVKM.

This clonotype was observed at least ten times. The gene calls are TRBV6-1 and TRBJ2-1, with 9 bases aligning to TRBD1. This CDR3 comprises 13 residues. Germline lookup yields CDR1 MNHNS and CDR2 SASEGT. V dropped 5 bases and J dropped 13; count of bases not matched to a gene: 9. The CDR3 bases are TGTGCCAGCAGTCCCCGACAGGGGGGATCACAGTTCTTC. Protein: CASSPRQGGSQFF.

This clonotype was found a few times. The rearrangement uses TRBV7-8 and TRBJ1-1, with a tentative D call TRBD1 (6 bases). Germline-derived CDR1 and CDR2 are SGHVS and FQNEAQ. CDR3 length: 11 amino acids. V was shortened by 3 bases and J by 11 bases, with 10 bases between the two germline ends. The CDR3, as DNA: TGTGCCAGCAGCTTTGACAGGTTTGCTTTCTTT. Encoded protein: CASSFDRFAFF.

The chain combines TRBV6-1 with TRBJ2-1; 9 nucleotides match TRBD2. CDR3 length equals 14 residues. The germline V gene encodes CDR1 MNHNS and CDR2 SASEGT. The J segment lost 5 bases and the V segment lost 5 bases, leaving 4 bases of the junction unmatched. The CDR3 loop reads CASSTGLADNEQFF. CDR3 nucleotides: TGTGCCAGCAGTACGGGACTAGCAGACAATGAGCAGTTCTTC.

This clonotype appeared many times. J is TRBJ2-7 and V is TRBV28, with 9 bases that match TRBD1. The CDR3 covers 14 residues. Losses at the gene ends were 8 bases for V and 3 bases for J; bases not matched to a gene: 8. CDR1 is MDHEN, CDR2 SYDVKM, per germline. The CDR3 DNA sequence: TGTGCCAGCTCACCCGGGACAGGGAGCTACGAGCAGTACTTC. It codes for CASSPGTGSYEQYF.

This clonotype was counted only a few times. CDR3 sequence (DNA): TGTGCCAGCCGCGCTCGGGGGAGCTCCTACAATGAGCAGTTCTTC. This encodes CASRARGSSYNEQFF. The J gene is TRBJ2-1, the V gene TRBV6-1; TRBD2 might be the D (6 bases). V lost 8 bases and J lost 0, with 14 bases in between. The germline gives CDR1 MNHNS, CDR2 SASEGT. The CDR3 consists of 15 residues.